Sequencing of this TCR beta chain was carried out in a study of lymphopenia after photon versus proton radiotherapy. Profiled with immunoSEQ multiplex PCR; TCRdb holds only in-frame clones, not every one. This table has roughly 67,000 clones, more than 75% appearing once. General study results and limits: Post-nadir TCR diversity decline inversely tracked overall survival among those who died. After the lymphocyte nadir, photon-treated repertoires showed oligoclonal expansion, especially of CD8+ Temra cells. Photon-treated patients lost naive T cells and TCR diversity; proton-treated stayed stable.

Points on this clone: Its specificity is not known.

CDR3 length: 12 residues. Per germline, CDR1 KGHSH and CDR2 LQKENI. V lost 3 bases, J lost 3 bases, and 3 bases lay in between. This rearrangement joins TRBV18 to TRBJ2-1; D gene ambiguous. Sequenced here: peripheral blood, sampled from a patient treated with photon-based radiotherapy. This TCR was sampled from a woman aged 70-85 years with pancreatic cancer. The CDR3 spells CASSPGYNEQFF. CDR3 in DNA: TGTGCCAGCTCACCGGGCTACAATGAGCAGTTCTTC.